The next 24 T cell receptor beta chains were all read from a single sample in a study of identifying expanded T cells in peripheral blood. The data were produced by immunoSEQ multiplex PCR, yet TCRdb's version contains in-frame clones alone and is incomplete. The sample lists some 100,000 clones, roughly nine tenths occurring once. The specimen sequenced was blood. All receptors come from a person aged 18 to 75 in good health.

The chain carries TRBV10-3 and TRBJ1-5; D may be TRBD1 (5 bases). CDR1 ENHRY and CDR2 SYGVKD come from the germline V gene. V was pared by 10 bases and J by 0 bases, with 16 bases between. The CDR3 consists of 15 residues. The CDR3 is CATGTATYSNQPQHF. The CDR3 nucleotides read TGTGCCACCGGGACCGCGACTTATAGCAATCAGCCCCAGCATTTT.

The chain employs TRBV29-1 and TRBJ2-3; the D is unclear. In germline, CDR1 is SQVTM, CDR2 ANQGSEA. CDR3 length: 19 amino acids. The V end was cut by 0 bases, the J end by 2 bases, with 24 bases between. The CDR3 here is CSVEEGARRVALFTDTQYF. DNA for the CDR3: TGCAGCGTTGAAGAAGGAGCGAGAAGGGTAGCCCTATTCACAGATACGCAGTATTTT.

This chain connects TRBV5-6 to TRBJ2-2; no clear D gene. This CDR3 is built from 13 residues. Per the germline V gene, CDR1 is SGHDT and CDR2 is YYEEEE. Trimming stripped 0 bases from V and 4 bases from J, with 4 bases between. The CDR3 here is CASSLAPTGELFF. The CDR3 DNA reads TGTGCCAGCAGCTTGGCCCCCACCGGGGAGCTGTTTTTT. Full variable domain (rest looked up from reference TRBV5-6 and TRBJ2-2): DAGVTQSPTHLIKTRGQQVTLRCSPKSGHDTVSWYQQALGQGPQFIFQYYEEEERQRGNFPDRFSGHQFPNYSSELNVNALLLGDSALYLCASSLAPTGELFFGEGSRLTVL.

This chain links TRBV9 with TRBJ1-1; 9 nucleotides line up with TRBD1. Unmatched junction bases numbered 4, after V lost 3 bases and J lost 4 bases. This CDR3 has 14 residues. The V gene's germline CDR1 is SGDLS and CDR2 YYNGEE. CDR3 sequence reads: CASSGTGAVTEAFF. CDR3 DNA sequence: TGTGCCAGCAGCGGGACAGGGGCGGTCACTGAAGCTTTCTTT.

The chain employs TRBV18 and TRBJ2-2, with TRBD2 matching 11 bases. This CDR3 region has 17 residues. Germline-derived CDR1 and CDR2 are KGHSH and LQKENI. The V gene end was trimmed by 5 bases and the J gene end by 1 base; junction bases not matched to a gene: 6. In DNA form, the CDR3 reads TGTGCCAGCTCATCGTACCTAGCGGGGGGGAACACCGGGGAGCTGTTTTTT. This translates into CASSSYLAGGNTGELFF. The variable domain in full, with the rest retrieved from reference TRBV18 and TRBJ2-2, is NAGVMQNPRHLVRRRGQEARLRCSPMKGHSHVYWYRQLPEEGLKFMVYLQKENIIDESGMPKERFSAEFPKEGPSILRIQQVVRGDSAAYFCASSSYLAGGNTGELFFGEGSRLTVL.

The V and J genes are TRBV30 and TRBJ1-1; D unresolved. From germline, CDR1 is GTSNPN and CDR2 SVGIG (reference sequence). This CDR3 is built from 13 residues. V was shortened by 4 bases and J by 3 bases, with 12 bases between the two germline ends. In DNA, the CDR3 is TGTGCCTGGATGGTCAGGCGGTACACTGAAGCTTTCTTT. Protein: CAWMVRRYTEAFF.

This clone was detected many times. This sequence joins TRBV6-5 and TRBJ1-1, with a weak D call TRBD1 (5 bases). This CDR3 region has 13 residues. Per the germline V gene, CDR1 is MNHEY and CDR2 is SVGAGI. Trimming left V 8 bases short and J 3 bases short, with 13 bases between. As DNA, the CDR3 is TGTGCCAGCCGGTGGGGGGAGGACACTGAAGCTTTCTTT. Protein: CASRWGEDTEAFF.

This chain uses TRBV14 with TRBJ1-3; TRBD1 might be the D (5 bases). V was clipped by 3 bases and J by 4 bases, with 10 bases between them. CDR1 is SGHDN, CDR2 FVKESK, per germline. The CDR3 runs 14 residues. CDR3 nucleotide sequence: TGTGCCAGCAGCCATGCCGGGGACGGAAACACCATATATTTT. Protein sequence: CASSHAGDGNTIYF.

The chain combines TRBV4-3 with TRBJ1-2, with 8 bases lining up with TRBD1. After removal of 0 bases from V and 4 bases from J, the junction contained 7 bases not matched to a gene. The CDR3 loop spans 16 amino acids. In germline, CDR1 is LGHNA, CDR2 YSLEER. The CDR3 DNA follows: TGCGCCAGCAGCCAAGATGGCACAGGGGGGGGCTATGGCTACACCTTC. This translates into CASSQDGTGGGYGYTF.

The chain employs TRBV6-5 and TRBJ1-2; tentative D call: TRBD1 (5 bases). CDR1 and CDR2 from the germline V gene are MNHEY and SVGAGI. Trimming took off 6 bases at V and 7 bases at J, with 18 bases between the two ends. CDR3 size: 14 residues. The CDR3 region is CASRIRDGPLGYTF. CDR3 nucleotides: TGTGCCAGCAGAATCCGGGACGGACCGCTTGGCTACACCTTC.

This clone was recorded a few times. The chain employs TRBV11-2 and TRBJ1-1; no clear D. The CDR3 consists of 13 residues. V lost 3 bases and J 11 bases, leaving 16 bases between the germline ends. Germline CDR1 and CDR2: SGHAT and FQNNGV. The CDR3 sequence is CASSFSRALGAFF. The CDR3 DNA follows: TGTGCCAGCAGCTTTTCCCGGGCTCTGGGGGCTTTCTTT.

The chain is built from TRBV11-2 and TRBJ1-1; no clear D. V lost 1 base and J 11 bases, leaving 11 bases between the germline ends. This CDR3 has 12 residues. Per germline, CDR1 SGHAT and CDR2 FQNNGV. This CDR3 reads CASSLGTMEAFF. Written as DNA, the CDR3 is TGTGCCAGCAGCTTAGGCACCATGGAGGCTTTCTTT.

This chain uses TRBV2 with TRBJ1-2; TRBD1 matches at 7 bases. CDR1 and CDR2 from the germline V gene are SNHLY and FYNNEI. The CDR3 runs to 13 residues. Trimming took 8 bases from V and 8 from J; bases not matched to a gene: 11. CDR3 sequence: CASGSDRVLGYTF. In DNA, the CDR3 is TGTGCCAGCGGCTCAGACAGGGTCCTCGGCTACACCTTC.

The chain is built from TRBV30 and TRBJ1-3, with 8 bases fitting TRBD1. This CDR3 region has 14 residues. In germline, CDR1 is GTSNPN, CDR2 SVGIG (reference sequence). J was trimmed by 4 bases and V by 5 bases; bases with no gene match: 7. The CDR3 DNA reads TGTGCCTGGGGCAGGGGGCAGGGAGGAAACACCATATATTTT. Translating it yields CAWGRGQGGNTIYF.

CDR3 amino acids: CAISRTGLFLYGYTF. The CDR3, as DNA: TGTGCCATCAGCCGGACAGGGTTGTTCTTGTATGGCTACACCTTC. The chain carries TRBV10-3 and TRBJ1-2, with TRBD1 matching over 8 bases. CDR1 ENHRY and CDR2 SYGVKD come from the germline V gene. Losses at the gene ends were 6 bases for V and 5 bases for J; bases not matched to a gene: 11. This CDR3 contains 15 residues.

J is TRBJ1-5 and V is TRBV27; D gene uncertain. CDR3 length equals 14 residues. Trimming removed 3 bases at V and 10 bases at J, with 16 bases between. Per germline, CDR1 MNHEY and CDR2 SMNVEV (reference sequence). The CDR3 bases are TGTGCCAGCAGTTTGAGCAGGCTACAAGGACCCCAGCATTTT. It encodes CASSLSRLQGPQHF.

The CDR3 spells CASSSLPGSPSGNTIYF. The DNA for the CDR3 is TGTGCCAGCAGTTCACTTCCGGGATCACCCTCTGGAAACACCATATATTTT. The genes are TRBV5-4 and TRBJ1-3; no definite D call. This CDR3 spans 17 amino acids. Germline CDR1 SGHNT, CDR2 YYREEE (reference sequence). Deletions cut 5 bases from V and 0 bases from J, with 18 bases between.

The DNA of the CDR3 is TGTGCCATCAGTGAGCGCACCGGGACAGGGGTCTACGAGCAGTACTTC. Translation: CAISERTGTGVYEQYF. The rearrangement joins TRBV10-3 to TRBJ2-7; TRBD1 matches at 10 bases. The CDR3 runs 16 residues. Germline-derived CDR1 and CDR2 are ENHRY and SYGVKD. V gave up 2 bases and J gave up 3 bases; unmatched junction bases: 7.

The CDR3 DNA is TGTGCCATCAGCGCCGACAGGGGGAATCAGCCCCAGCATTTT. Protein: CAISADRGNQPQHF. The gene calls are TRBV10-3 and TRBJ1-5; 9 bases match TRBD1. The germline gives CDR1 ENHRY, CDR2 SYGVKD. The length of the CDR3 is 14 residues. V lost 6 bases to trimming and J lost 4 bases; unmatched junction nucleotides: 4.

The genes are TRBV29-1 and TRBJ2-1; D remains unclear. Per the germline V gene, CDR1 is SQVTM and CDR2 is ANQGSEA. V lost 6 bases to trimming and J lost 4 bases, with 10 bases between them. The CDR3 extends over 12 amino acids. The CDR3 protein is CSVPQIYNEQFF. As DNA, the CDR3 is TGCAGCGTCCCCCAGATTTACAATGAGCAGTTCTTC.

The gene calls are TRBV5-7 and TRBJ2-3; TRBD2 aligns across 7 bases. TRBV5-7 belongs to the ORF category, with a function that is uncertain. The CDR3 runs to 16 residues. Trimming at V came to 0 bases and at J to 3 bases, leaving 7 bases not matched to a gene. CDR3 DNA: TGTGCCAGCAGCTTGGTGGGGGGGGGATTAACAGATACGCAGTATTTT. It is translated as CASSLVGGGLTDTQYF.

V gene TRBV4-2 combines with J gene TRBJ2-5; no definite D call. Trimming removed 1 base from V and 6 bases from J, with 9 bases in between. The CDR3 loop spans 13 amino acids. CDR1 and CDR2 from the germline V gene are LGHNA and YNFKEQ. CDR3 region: CASSQAGLQTQYF. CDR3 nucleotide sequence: TGTGCCAGCAGCCAAGCGGGCCTGCAGACCCAGTACTTC.

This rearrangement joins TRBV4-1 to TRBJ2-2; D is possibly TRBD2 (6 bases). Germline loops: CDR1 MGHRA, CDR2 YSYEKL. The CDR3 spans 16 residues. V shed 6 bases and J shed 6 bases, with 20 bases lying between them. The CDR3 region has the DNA TGCGCCAGCAGGACGGTAGGCGGGGTAACCCCCGGGGAGCTGTTTTTT. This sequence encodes CASRTVGGVTPGELFF.

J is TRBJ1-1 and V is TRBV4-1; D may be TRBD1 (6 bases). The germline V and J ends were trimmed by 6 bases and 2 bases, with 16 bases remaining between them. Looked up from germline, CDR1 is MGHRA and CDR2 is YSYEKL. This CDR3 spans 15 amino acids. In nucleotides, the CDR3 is TGCGCCAGCAGGACACTACAGGGATTAAACACTGAAGCTTTCTTT. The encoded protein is CASRTLQGLNTEAFF.